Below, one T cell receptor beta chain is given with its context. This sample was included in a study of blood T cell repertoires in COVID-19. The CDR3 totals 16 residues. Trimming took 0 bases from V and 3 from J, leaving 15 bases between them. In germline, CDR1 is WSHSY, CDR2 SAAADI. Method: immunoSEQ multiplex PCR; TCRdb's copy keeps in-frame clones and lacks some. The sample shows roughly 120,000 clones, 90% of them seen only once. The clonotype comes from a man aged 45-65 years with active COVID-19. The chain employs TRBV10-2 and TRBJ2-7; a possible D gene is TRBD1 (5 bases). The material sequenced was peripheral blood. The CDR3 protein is CASSESRPIQGYEQYV. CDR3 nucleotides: TGCGCCAGCAGTGAGTCGAGACCTATCCAGGGCTACGAGCAGTACGTC.